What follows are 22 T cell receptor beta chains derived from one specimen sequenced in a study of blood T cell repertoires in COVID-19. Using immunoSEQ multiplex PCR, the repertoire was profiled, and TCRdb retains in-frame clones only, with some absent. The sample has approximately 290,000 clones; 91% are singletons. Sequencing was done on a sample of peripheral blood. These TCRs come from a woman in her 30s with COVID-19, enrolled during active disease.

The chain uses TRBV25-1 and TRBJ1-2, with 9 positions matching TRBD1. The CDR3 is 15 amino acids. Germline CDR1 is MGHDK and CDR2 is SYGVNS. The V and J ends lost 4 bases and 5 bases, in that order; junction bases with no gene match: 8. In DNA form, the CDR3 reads TGTGCCAGCAGTGCCCGGACAGGGGAAGCGTATGGCTACACCTTC. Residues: CASSARTGEAYGYTF.

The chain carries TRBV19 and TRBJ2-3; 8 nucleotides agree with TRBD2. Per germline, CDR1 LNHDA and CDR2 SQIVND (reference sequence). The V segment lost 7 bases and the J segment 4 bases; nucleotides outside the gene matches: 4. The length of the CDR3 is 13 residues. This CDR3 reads CASIQRESDTQYF. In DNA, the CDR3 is TGTGCCAGTATTCAGCGGGAGTCAGATACGCAGTATTTT.

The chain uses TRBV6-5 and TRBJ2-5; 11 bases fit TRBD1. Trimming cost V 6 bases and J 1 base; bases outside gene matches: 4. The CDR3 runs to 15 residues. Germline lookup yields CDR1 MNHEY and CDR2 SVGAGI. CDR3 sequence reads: CASSLGQGAQETQYF. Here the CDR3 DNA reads TGTGCCAGCAGCCTCGGACAGGGGGCCCAAGAGACCCAGTACTTC.

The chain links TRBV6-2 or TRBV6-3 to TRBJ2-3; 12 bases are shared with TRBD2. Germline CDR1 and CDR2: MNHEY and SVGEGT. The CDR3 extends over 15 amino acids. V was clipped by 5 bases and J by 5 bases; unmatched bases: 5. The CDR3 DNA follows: TGTGCCAGCAGTAGGCTAGCGGGAGGGATAGATACGCAGTATTTT. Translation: CASSRLAGGIDTQYF.

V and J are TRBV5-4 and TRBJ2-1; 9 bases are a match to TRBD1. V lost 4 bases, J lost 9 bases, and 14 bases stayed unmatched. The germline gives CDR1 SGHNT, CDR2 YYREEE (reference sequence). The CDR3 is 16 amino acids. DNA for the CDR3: TGTGCCAGCAGCACCGGGACAGGGACGGGTTCCAGTGAGCAGTTCTTC. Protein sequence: CASSTGTGTGSSEQFF.

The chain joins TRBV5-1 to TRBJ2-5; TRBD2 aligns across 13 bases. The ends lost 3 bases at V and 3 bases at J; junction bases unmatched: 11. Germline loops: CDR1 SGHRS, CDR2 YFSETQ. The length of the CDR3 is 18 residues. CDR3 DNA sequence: TGCGCCAGCAGCTCAATGACCGGACTAGCGGGAGTGGAAGAGACCCAGTACTTC. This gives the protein CASSSMTGLAGVEETQYF.

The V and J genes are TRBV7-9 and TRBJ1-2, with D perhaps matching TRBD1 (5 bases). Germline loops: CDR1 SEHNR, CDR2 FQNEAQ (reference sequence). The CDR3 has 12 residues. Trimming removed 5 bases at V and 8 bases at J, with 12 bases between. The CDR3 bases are TGTGCCAGCAGCACGGGACTATCGGGCTACACCTTC. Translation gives CASSTGLSGYTF.

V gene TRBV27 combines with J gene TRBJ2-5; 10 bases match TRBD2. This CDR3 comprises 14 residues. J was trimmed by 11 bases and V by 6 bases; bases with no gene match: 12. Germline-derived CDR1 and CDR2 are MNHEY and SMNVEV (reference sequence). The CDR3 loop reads CASRKGLAAGEQYF. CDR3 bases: TGTGCCAGCAGAAAAGGACTAGCGGCGGGAGAGCAGTACTTC.

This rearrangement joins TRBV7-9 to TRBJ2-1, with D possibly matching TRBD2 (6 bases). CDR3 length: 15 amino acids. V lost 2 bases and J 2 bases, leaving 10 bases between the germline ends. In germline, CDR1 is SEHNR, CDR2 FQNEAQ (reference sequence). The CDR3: CASSLTLATYNEQFF. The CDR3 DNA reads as TGTGCCAGCAGCTTAACACTAGCCACCTACAATGAGCAGTTCTTC.

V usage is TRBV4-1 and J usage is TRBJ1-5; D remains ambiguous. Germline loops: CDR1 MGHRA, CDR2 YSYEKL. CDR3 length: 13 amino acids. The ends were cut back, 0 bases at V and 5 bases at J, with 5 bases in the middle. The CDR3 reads CASSQEADQPQHF. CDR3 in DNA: TGCGCCAGCAGCCAAGAAGCGGATCAGCCCCAGCATTTT.

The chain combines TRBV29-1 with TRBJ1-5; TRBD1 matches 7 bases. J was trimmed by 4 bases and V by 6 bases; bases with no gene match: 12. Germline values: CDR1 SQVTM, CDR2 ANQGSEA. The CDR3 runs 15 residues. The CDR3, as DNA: TGCAGCGTAGCAGCCGGGACAGCAAAAAATCAGCCCCAGCATTTT. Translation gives CSVAAGTAKNQPQHF.

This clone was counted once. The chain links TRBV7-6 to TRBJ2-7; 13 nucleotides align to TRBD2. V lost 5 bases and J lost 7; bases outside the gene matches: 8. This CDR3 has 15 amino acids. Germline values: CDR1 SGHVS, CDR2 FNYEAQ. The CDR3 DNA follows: TGTGCCAGCAGCACTGGGACTAGCGGGATAGGGGAGCAGTACTTC. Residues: CASSTGTSGIGEQYF.

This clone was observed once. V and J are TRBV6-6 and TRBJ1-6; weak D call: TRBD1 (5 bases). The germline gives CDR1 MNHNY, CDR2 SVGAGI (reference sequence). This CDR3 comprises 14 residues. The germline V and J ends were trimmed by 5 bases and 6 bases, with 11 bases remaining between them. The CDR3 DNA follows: TGTGCCAGCAGTCTTGACAGTCTTAATTCACCCCTCCACTTT. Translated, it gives CASSLDSLNSPLHF.

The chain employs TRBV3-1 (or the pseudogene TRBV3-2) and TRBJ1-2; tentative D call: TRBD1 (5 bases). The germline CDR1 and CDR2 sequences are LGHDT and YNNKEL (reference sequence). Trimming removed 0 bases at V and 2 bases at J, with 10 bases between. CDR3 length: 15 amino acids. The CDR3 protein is CASSQEGAANYGYTF. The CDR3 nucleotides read TGTGCCAGCAGCCAAGAAGGGGCGGCGAACTATGGCTACACCTTC.

The CDR3 loop is CASSPPPQILDRGTSPLHF. The CDR3 DNA sequence: TGTGCCAGTAGTCCTCCACCGCAGATACTGGACAGGGGAACCTCACCCCTCCACTTT. This rearrangement joins TRBV19 to TRBJ1-6, with 9 bases aligning to TRBD1. Unmatched junction bases numbered 21, after V lost 5 bases and J lost 10 bases. The germline gives CDR1 LNHDA, CDR2 SQIVND (reference sequence). This CDR3 is built from 19 residues.

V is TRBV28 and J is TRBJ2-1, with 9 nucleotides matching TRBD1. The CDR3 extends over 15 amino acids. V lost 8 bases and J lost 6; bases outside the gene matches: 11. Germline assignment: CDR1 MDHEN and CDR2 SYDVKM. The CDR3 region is CASGPQGQGGNEQFF. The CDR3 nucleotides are TGTGCCAGCGGCCCACAGGGACAGGGCGGCAATGAGCAGTTCTTC. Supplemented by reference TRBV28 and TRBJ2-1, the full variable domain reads DVKVTQSSRYLVKRTGEKVFLECVQDMDHENMFWYRQDPGLGLRLIYFSYDVKMKEKGDIPEGYSVSREKKERFSLILESASTNQTSMYLCASGPQGQGGNEQFFGPGTRLTVL.

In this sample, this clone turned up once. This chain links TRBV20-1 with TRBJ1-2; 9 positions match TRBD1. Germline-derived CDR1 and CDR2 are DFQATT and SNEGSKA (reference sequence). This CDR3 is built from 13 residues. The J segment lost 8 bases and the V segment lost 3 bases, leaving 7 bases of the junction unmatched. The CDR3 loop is CSASIQGARGYTF. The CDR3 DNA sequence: TGCAGTGCTAGTATACAGGGGGCACGGGGCTACACCTTC.

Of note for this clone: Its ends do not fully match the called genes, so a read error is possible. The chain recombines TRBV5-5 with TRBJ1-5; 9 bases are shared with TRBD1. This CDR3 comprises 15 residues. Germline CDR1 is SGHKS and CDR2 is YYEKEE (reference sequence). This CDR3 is CASSLEGQGNQPQHF. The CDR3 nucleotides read TGTGCCAGCAGCTTGGAGGGACAGGGCAACCAGCCCCAGCATTTT.

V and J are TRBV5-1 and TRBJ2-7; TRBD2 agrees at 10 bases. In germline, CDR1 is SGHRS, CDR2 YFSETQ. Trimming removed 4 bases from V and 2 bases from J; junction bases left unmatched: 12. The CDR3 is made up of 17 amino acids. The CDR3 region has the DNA TGCGCCAGCAGCATCGGACTAGCGGCGTTAGGGGCCTACGAGCAGTACTTC. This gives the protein CASSIGLAALGAYEQYF.

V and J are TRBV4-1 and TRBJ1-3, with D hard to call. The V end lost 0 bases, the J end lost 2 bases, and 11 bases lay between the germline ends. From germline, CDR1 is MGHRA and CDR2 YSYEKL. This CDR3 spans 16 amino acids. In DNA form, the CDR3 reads TGCGCCAGCAGCCAAGAGTATCCGGGGACTGGAAACACCATATATTTT. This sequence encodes CASSQEYPGTGNTIYF.

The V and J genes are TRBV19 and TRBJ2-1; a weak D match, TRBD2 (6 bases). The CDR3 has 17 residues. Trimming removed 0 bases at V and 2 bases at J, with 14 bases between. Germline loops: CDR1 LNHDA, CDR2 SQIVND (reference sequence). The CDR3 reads CASSIDPGSSPYNEQFF. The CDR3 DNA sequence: TGTGCCAGTAGTATAGACCCCGGGAGTTCCCCCTACAATGAGCAGTTCTTC.

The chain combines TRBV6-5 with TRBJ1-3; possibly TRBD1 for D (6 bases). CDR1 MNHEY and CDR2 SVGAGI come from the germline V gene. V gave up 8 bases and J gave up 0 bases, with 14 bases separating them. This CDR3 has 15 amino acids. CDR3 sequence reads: CASHIRTASGNTIYF. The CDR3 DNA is TGTGCCAGCCATATACGGACAGCCTCTGGAAACACCATATATTTT.